This T cell receptor beta chain was found in a study of blood T cell repertoires in COVID-19. The repertoire was sequenced with immunoSEQ multiplex PCR; TCRdb's copy has only in-frame clones and lacks some. Of about 99,000 clones in the sample, around 84% were seen once. This clone was counted only a few times. This TCR was recovered from a human donor in a cohort sampled during active COVID-19. Specimen: peripheral blood.

CDR3 sequence: CASSEYRGYGYTF. The CDR3 region has the DNA TGCGCCAGCAGTGAGTACAGGGGATATGGCTACACCTTC. The chain combines TRBV10-1 with TRBJ1-2, with 7 bases that match TRBD1. This CDR3 spans 13 amino acids. The germline gives CDR1 WNHNN, CDR2 SYGVQD (reference sequence). The J segment lost 5 bases and the V segment lost 1 base, leaving 1 base of the junction unmatched.